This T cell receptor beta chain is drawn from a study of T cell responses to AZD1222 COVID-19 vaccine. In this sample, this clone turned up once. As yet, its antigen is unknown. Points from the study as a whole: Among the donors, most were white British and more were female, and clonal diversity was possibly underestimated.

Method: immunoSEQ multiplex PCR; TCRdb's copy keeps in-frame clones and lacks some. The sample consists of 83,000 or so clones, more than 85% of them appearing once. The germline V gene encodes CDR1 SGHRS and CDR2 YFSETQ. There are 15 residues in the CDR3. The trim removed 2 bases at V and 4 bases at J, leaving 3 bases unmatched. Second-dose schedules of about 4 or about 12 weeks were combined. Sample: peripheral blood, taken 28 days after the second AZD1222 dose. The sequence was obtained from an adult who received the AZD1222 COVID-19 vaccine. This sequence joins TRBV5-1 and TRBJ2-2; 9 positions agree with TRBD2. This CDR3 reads CASSFIAGATGELFF. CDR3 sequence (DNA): TGCGCCAGCAGCTTTATAGCGGGAGCCACCGGGGAGCTGTTTTTT.